This T cell receptor (beta chain) was retrieved from a study of shared clonotypes between healthy human individuals. Regarding the study as a whole: Generation probabilities of non-shared clonotypes were lower (relative to those shared by all four donors). Donors were few, which limited the genetic and exposure-history diversity represented.

Points on this clone: No antigen is known for it.

Trimming took 7 bases from V and 5 from J; bases not matched to a gene: 19. The CDR3 runs to 18 residues. The germline V gene encodes CDR1 MDHEN and CDR2 SYDVKM. Method: immunoSEQ multiplex PCR; TCRdb's copy keeps in-frame clones and lacks some. In the table there are 2 million to 2.5 million clones, roughly 92% of which are singletons. V usage is TRBV28 and J usage is TRBJ1-1, with 10 bases matching TRBD1. Sequenced sample: naive CD4+ T cells from PBMCs. Subset noted: CD45RA+ positively selected. The clonotype comes from a man younger than 35 in good health. Some clones in this sample may be carry-over from other donors' samples. The CDR3 bases are TGTGCCAGCACGCTCCGGACAGGGGGAGGTGGTGGATGGACTGAAGCTTTCTTT. This sequence encodes CASTLRTGGGGGWTEAFF. The whole variable domain, filled in from reference TRBV28 and TRBJ1-1, reads DVKVTQSSRYLVKRTGEKVFLECVQDMDHENMFWYRQDPGLGLRLIYFSYDVKMKEKGDIPEGYSVSREKKERFSLILESASTNQTSMYLCASTLRTGGGGGWTEAFFGQGTRLTVV.